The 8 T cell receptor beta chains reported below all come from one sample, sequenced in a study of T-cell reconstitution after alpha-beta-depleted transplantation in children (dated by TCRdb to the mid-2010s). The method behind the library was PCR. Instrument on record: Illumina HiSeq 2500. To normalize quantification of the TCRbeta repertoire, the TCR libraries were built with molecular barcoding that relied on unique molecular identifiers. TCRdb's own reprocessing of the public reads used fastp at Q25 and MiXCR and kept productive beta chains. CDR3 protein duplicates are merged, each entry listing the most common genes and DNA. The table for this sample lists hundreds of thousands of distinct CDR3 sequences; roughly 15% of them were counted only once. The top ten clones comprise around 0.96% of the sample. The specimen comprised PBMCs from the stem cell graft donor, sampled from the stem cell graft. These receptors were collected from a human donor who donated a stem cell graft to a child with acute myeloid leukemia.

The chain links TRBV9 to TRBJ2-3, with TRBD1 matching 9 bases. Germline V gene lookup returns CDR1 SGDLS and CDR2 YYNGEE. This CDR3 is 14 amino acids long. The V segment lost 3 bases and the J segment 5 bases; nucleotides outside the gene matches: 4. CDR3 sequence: CASSEGDRVDTQYF. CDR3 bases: TGTGCCAGCAGCGAGGGGGACAGGGTAGATACGCAGTATTTT. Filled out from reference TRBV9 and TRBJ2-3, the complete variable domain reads DSGVTQTPKHLITATGQRVTLRCSPRSGDLSVYWYQQSLDQGLQFLIQYYNGEERAKGNILERFSAQQFPDLHSELNLSSLELGDSALYFCASSEGDRVDTQYFGPGTRLTVL.

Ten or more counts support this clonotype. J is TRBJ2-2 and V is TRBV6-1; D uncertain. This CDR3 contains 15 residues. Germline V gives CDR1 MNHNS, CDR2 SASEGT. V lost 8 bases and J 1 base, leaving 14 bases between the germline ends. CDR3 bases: TGTGCCAGCGGGGTGGACGGCCAGAACACCGGGGAGCTGTTTTTT. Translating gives CASGVDGQNTGELFF.

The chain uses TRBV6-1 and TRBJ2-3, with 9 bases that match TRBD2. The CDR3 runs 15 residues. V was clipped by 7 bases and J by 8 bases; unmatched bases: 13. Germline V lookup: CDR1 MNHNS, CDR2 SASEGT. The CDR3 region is CASTQNSGGPSTQYF. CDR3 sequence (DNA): TGTGCCAGCACCCAGAATAGCGGGGGACCTTCTACGCAGTATTTT.

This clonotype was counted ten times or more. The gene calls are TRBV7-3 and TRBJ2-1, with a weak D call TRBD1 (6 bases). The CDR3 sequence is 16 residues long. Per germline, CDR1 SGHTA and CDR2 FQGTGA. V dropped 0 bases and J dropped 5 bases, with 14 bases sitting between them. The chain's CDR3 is CASSLTSTGPDNEQFF. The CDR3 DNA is TGTGCCAGCAGCTTAACGTCGACAGGTCCCGACAATGAGCAGTTCTTC.

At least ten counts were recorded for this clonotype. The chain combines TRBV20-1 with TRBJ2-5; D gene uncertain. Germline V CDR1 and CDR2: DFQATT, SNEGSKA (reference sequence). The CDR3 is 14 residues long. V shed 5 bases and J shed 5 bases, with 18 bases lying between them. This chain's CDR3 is CSARARGSSETQYF. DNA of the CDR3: TGCAGTGCTCGGGCAAGAGGTTCGTCGGAGACCCAGTACTTC.

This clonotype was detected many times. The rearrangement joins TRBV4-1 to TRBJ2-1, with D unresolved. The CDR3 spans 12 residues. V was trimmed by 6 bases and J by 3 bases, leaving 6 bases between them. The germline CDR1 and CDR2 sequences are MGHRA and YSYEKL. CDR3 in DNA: TGCGCCAGCAGGTCAGGCTACAATGAGCAGTTCTTC. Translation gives CASRSGYNEQFF.

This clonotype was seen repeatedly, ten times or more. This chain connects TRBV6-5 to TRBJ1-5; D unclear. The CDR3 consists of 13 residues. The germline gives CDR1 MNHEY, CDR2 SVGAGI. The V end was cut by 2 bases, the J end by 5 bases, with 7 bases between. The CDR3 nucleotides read TGTGCCAGCAGTTACAGGGTCGATCAGCCCCAGCATTTT. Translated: CASSYRVDQPQHF.

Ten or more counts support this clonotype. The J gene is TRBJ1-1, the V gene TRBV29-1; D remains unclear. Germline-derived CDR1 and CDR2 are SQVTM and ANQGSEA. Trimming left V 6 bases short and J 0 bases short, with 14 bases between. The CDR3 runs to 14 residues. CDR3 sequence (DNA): TGCAGCGTCCAAGGACGGGGAATGAACACTGAAGCTTTCTTT. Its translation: CSVQGRGMNTEAFF.